What follows describes a single TCR beta chain. Sequencing was performed with immunoSEQ multiplex PCR; in TCRdb, only in-frame clones are kept and a portion is missing. The sample yields some 530,000 clones, about 85% seen once. This specimen comes from a study of blood T cell repertoires in COVID-19. The CDR3 contains 15 residues. Germline values: CDR1 SGHRS, CDR2 YFSETQ. Trimming stripped 0 bases from V and 2 bases from J, with 10 bases between. The rearrangement links TRBV5-1 to TRBJ2-3, with no clear D. The sequenced sample consisted of PBMCs or T cells enriched from blood (not recorded which). The TCR was taken from a woman in her sixties who had recovered from COVID-19. DNA of the CDR3: TGCGCCAGCAGCTTGGGCCTTGCGATCACAGATACGCAGTATTTT. This codes for CASSLGLAITDTQYF.